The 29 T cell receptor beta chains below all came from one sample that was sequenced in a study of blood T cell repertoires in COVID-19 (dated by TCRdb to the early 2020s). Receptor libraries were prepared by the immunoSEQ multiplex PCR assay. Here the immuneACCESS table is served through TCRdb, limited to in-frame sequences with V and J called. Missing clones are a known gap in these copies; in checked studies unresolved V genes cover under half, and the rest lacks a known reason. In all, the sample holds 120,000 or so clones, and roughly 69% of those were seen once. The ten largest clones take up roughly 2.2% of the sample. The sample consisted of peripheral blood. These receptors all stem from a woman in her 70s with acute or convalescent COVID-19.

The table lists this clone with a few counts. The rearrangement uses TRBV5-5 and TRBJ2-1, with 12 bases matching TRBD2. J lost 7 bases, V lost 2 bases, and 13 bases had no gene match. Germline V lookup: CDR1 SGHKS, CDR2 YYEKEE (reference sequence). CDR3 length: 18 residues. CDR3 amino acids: CASSFLAGGMTTGNEQFF. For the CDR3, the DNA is TGTGCCAGCAGCTTTCTAGCGGGAGGGATGACTACGGGTAATGAGCAGTTCTTC.

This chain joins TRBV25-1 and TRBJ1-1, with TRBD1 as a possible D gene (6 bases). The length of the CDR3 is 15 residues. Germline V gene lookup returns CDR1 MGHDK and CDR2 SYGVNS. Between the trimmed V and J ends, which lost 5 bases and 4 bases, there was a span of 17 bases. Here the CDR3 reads CASSPLRGASTEAFF. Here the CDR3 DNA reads TGTGCCAGCAGTCCCCTCCGGGGGGCTAGCACTGAAGCTTTCTTT.

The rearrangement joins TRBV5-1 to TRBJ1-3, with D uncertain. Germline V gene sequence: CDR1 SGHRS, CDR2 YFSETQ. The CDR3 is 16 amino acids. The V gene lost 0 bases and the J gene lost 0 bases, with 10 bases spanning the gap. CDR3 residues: CASSLAPESSGNTIYF. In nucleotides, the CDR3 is TGCGCCAGCAGCTTGGCCCCGGAGAGCTCTGGAAACACCATATATTTT.

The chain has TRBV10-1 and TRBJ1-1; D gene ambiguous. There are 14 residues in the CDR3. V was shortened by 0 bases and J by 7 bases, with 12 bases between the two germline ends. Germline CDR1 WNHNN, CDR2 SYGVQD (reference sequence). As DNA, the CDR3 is TGCGCCAGCAGTGAGTCTTTGTCACAGAATGAAGCTTTCTTT. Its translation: CASSESLSQNEAFF.

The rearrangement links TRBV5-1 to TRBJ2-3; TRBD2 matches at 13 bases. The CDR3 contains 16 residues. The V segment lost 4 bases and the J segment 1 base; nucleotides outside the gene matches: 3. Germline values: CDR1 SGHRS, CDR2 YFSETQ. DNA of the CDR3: TGCGCCAGCAGCGGCGGGACTAGCGGGGGCACAGATACGCAGTATTTT. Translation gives CASSGGTSGGTDTQYF.

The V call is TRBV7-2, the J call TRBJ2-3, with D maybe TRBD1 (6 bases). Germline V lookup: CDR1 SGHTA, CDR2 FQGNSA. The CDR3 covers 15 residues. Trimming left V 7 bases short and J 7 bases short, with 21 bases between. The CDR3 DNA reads TGTGCCAGCACCCCAGGGGCCCCAGCACTTAATACGCAGTATTTT. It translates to CASTPGAPALNTQYF.

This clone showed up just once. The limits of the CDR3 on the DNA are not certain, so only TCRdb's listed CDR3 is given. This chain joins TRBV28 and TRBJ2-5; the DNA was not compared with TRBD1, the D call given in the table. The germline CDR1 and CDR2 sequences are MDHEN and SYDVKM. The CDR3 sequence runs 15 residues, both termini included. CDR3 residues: CASSFFGQGQETQYF.

The CDR3 reads CASSLGRGASTDTQYF. DNA for the CDR3: TGTGCCAGCAGCTTAGGCCGGGGGGCAAGCACAGATACGCAGTATTTT. This chain connects TRBV13 to TRBJ2-3; a possible D gene is TRBD2 (7 bases). Trimming stripped 0 bases from V and 0 bases from J, with 10 bases between. The CDR3 length is 16 residues. Per germline, CDR1 PRHDT and CDR2 FYEKMQ (reference sequence).

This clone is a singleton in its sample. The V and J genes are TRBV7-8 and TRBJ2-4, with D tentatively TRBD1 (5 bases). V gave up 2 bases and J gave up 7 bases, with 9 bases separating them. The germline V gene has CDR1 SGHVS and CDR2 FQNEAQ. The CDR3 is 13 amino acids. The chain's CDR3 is CASSLTAGNIQYF. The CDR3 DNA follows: TGTGCCAGCAGCTTAACGGCAGGGAACATTCAGTACTTC. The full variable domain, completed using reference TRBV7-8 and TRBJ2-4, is GAGVSQSPRYKVAKRGQDVALRCDPISGHVSLFWYQQALGQGPEFLTYFQNEAQLDKSGLPSDRFFAERPEGSVSTLKIQRTQQEDSAVYLCASSLTAGNIQYFGAGTRLSVL.

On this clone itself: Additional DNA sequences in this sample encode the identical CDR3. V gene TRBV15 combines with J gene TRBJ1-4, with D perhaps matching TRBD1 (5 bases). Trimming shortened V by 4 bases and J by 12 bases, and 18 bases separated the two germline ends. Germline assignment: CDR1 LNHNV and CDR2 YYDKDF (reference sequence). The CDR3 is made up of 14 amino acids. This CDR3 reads CATSTLGVLQELFF. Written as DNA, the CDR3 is TGTGCCACCAGCACCCTAGGGGTGCTTCAGGAACTGTTTTTT. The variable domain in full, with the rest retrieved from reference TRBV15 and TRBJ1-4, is DAMVIQNPRYQVTQFGKPVTLSCSQTLNHNVMYWYQQKSSQAPKLLFHYYDKDFNNEADTPDNFQSRRPNTSFCFLDIRSPGLGDTAMYLCATSTLGVLQELFFGSGTQLSVL.

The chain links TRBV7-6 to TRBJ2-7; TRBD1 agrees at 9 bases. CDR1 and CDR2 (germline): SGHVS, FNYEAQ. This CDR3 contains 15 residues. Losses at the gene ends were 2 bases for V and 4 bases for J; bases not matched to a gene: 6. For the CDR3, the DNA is TGTGCCAGCAGCTTATATGTCGGGACAGGGTACGAGCAGTACTTC. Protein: CASSLYVGTGYEQYF.

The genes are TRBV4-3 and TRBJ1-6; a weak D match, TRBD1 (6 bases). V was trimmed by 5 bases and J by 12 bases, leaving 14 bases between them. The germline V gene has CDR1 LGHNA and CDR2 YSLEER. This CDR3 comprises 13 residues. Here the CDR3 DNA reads TGCGCCAGCAGCTACGACAGGTATCAACCCCTCCACTTT. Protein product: CASSYDRYQPLHF.

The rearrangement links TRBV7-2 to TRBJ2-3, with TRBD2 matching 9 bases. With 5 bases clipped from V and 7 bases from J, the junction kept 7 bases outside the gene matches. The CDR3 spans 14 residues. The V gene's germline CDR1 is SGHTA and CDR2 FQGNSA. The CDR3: CASSSGSGGYTQYF. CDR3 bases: TGTGCCAGCAGCAGTGGTAGCGGGGGATATACGCAGTATTTT.

The CDR3 nucleotides are TGTGCCAGCGCTGGCGGGGGGGCGGAGGAGACCCAGTACTTC. The encoded protein is CASAGGGAEETQYF. This chain links TRBV7-2 with TRBJ2-5; 9 bases are a match to TRBD2. V shed 8 bases, J shed 5 bases, and the junction held 9 bases outside the gene matches. Germline V gene lookup returns CDR1 SGHTA and CDR2 FQGNSA. The length of the CDR3 is 14 residues.

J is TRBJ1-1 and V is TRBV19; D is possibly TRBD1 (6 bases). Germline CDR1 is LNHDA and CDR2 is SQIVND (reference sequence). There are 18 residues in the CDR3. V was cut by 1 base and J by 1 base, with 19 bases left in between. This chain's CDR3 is CASSIGGGRIDKNTEAFF. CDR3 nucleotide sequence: TGTGCCAGTAGTATAGGGGGGGGCAGAATCGACAAGAACACTGAAGCTTTCTTT.

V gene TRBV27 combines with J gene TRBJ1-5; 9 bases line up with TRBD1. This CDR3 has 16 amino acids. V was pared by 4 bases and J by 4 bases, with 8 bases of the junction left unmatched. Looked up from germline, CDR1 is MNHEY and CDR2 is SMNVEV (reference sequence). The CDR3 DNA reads TGTGCCAGCAGTTCATTAACCGGGACAGGGAATCAGCCCCAGCATTTT. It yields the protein CASSSLTGTGNQPQHF.

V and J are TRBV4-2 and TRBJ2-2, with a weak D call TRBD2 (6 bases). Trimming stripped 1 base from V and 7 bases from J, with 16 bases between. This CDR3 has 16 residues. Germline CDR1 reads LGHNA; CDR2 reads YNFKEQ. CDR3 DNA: TGTGCCAGCAGCCAAGTGGAGGGAGTGGTCGGCGGGGAGCTGTTTTTT. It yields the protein CASSQVEGVVGGELFF.

CDR3 loop: CASSTEIYNEQFF. CDR3 sequence (DNA): TGTGCCAGCAGCACGGAGATCTACAATGAGCAGTTCTTC. V and J are TRBV11-2 and TRBJ2-1; D gene ambiguous. The CDR3 covers 13 residues. Trimming shortened V by 5 bases and J by 3 bases, and 8 bases separated the two germline ends. The germline V gene has CDR1 SGHAT and CDR2 FQNNGV. Together with reference TRBV11-2 and TRBJ2-1, the CDR3 gives the full variable domain: EAGVAQSPRYKIIEKRQSVAFWCNPISGHATLYWYQQILGQGPKLLIQFQNNGVVDDSQLPKDRFSAERLKGVDSTLKIQPAKLEDSAVYLCASSTEIYNEQFFGPGTRLTVL.

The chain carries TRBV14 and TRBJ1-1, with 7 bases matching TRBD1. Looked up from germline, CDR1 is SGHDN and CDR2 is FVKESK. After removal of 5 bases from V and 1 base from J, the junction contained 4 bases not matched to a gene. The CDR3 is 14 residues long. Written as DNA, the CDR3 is TGTGCCAGCAGCGTCCGGGACAGGAACACTGAAGCTTTCTTT. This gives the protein CASSVRDRNTEAFF.

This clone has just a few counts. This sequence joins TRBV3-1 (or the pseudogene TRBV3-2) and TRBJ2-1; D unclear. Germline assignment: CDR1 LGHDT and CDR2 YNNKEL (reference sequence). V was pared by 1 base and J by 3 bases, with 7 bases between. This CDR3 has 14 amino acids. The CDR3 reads CASSQVPLYNEQFF. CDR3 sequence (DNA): TGTGCCAGCAGCCAAGTTCCCCTCTACAATGAGCAGTTCTTC.

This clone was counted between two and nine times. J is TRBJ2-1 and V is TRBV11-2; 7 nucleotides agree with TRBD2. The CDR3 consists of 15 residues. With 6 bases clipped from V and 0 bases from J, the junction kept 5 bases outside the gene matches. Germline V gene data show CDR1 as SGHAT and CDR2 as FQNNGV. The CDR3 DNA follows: TGTGCCAGCAGTTCAGTAGCGGGCTCCTACAATGAGCAGTTCTTC. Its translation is CASSSVAGSYNEQFF.

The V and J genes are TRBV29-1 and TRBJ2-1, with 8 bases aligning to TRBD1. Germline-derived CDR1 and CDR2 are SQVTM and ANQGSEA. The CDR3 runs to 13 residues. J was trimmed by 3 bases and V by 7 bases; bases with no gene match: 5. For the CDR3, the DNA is TGCAGCGCCAACAGGGGGTTCTACAATGAGCAGTTCTTC. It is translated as CSANRGFYNEQFF.

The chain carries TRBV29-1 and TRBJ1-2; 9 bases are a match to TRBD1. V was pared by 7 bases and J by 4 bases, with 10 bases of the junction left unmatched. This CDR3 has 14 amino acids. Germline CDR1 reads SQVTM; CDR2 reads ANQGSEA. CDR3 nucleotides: TGCAGCGCAGAGGGACAGGGACACTTCTATGGCTACACCTTC. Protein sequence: CSAEGQGHFYGYTF. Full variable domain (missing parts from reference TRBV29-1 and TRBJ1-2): SAVISQKPSRDICQRGTSLTIQCQVDSQVTMMFWYRQQPGQSLTLIATANQGSEATYESGFVIDKFPISRPNLTFSTLTVSNMSPEDSSIYLCSAEGQGHFYGYTFGSGTRLTVV.

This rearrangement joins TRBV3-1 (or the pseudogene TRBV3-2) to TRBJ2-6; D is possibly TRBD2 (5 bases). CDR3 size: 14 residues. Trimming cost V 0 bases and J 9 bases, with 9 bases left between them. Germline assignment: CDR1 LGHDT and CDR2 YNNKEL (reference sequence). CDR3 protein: CASSQDIRDNVLTF. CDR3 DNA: TGTGCCAGCAGCCAAGACATTCGGGACAACGTCCTGACTTTC.

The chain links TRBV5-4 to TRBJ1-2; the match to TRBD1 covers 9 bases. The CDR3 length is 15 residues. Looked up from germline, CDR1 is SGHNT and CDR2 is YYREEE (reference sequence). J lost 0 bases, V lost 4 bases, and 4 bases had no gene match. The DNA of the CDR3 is TGTGCCAGCAGCGGAAACAGGGGGCCTAACTATGGCTACACCTTC. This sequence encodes CASSGNRGPNYGYTF.

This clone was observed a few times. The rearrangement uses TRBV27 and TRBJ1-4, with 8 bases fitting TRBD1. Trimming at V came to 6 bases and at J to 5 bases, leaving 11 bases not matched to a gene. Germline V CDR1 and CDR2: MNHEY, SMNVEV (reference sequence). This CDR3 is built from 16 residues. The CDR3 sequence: CASSDIQGARNEKLFF. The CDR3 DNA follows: TGTGCCAGCAGCGATATCCAGGGGGCGAGAAATGAAAAACTGTTTTTT. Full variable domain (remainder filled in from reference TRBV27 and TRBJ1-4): EAQVTQNPRYLITVTGKKLTVTCSQNMNHEYMSWYRQDPGLGLRQIYYSMNVEVTDKGDVPEGYKVSRKEKRNFPLILESPSPNQTSLYFCASSDIQGARNEKLFFGSGTQLSVL.

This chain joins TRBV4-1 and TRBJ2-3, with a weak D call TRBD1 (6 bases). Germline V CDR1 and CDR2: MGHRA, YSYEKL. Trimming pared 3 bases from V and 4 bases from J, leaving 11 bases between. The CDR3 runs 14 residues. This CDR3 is CASSHRRQADTQYF. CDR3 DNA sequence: TGCGCCAGCAGCCACCGGAGACAGGCAGATACGCAGTATTTT.

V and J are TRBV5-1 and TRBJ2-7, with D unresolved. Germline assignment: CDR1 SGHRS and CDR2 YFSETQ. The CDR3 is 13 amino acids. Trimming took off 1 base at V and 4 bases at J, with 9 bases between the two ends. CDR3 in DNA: TGCGCCAGCAGCTTGAAAGCTTCTTACGAGCAGTACTTC. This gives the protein CASSLKASYEQYF.

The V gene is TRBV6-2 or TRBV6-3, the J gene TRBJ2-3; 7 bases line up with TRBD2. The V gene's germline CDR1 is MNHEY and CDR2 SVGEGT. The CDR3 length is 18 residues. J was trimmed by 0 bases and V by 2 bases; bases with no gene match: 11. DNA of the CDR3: TGTGCCAGCAGTTACATAAATTCCGGGGGGATAAGCACAGATACGCAGTATTTT. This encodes CASSYINSGGISTDTQYF.